The rows below give T cell receptor beta chains drawn from one sample of a study of shared clonotypes between healthy human individuals. Sequencing used immunoSEQ multiplex PCR; TCRdb keeps in-frame clones, though not all of them. The sample consists of about 700,000 clones, under 95% of them appearing once. Sequenced: naive CD8+ T cells sorted from blood. The receptors stem from a man aged 25-40 years in good health. Both conserved end residues are part of each CDR3. A D gene is named only where the DNA matches it firmly. Clone size is not always given. Where it is, it says once, few, many or a class for expanded clones.

clone_size	cdr3_length	d_call	v_call	j_call	cdr3_aa	cdr3_nt
-	15	TRBD2	TRBV27	TRBJ2-3	CASSPLAGGPDTQYF	TGTGCCAGCAGTCCGCTAGCGGGAGGGCCAGATACGCAGTATTTT
-	13	TRBD2	TRBV29-1	TRBJ2-2	CSVAAGDTGELFF	TGCAGCGTTGCAGCGGGGGACACCGGGGAGCTGTTTTTT
once	15	TRBD2	TRBV7-8	TRBJ2-1	CASSLRSSGNNEQFF	TGTGCCAGCAGCTTAAGGTCTAGCGGAAACAATGAGCAGTTCTTC
-	13	-	TRBV5-5	TRBJ2-7	CASRGGGSYEQYF	TGTGCCAGCAGGGGGGGCGGCTCCTACGAGCAGTACTTC
-	13	-	TRBV27	TRBJ2-7	CASTQAGAYEQYF	TGTGCCAGCACCCAGGCAGGGGCATACGAGCAGTACTTC
-	16	-	TRBV19	TRBJ2-1	CASNPDSSNPADEQFF	TGTGCCAGTAATCCGGACAGTTCAAACCCGGCCGATGAGCAGTTCTTC
-	16	TRBD1	TRBV5-4	TRBJ2-7	CASSLGGLKGSYEQYF	TGTGCCAGCAGCCTAGGGGGCCTGAAGGGTTCCTACGAGCAGTACTTC
-	16	TRBD1	TRBV19	TRBJ2-6	CATMDRGVPGANVLTF	TGTGCCACGATGGACAGGGGGGTACCTGGGGCCAACGTCCTGACTTTC
-	14	-	TRBV9	TRBJ2-2	CASSGPTRSGELFF	TGTGCCAGCAGCGGTCCCACTAGGTCTGGGGAGCTGTTTTTT
-	14	TRBD1	TRBV29-1	TRBJ2-1	CSVITGGSYNEQFF	TGCAGCGTTATTACAGGGGGCAGCTACAATGAGCAGTTCTTC
-	14	-	TRBV19	TRBJ1-5	CASTVGDSNQPQHF	TGTGCCAGTACTGTGGGGGATAGCAATCAGCCCCAGCATTTT
-	13	-	TRBV19	TRBJ1-1	CASSTGTRTEAFF	TGTGCCAGTAGCACCGGGACGAGGACTGAAGCTTTCTTT
-	14	-	TRBV27	TRBJ2-7	CASSLSGARDEQYF	TGTGCCAGCAGTTTATCAGGGGCGCGGGACGAGCAGTACTTC
-	10	-	TRBV5-1	TRBJ2-3	CASNSDTQYF	TGCGCCAGCAATTCAGATACGCAGTATTTT
-	14	-	TRBV18	TRBJ1-5	CASSPGGRNQPQHF	TGTGCCAGCTCACCAGGGGGAAGAAATCAGCCCCAGCATTTT
once	13	TRBD2	TRBV29-1	TRBJ2-7	CSVVLASSYEQYF	TGCAGCGTTGTACTAGCGAGCTCCTACGAGCAGTACTTC
-	18	-	TRBV5-4	TRBJ2-1	CASSLTGPDVGPYNEQFF	TGTGCCAGCAGCCTCACGGGGCCAGATGTCGGTCCCTACAATGAGCAGTTCTTC
-	14	-	TRBV6-6	TRBJ2-3	CASKELGPGDTQYF	TGTGCCAGCAAAGAACTAGGCCCGGGGGATACGCAGTATTTT
-	14	-	TRBV25-1	TRBJ1-2	CASSERRFGYGYTF	TGTGCCAGCAGTGAAAGGCGGTTCGGCTATGGCTACACCTTC
few	15	-	TRBV21-1	TRBJ2-7	CASTPKQDLSNEQYF	TGTGCCAGCACACCTAAACAGGATCTTTCCAACGAGCAGTACTTC
-	14	-	TRBV7-2	TRBJ2-7	CASSYITSSYEQYF	TGTGCCAGCAGCTACATCACGAGCTCCTACGAGCAGTACTTC
-	15	TRBD1	TRBV7-9	TRBJ2-1	CASSPRDRVNNEQFF	TGTGCCAGCTCCCCCCGGGACAGGGTAAACAATGAGCAGTTCTTC
-	20	-	TRBV28	TRBJ2-5	CASSSLDVDWAGLLGETQYF	TGTGCCAGCAGTTCCCTTGATGTGGACTGGGCGGGACTCCTGGGAGAGACCCAGTACTTC
-	13	-	TRBV28	TRBJ2-7	CASSSLRIHEQYF	TGTGCCAGCAGTTCCCTTCGGATCCACGAGCAGTACTTC
-	17	TRBD2	TRBV7-2	TRBJ2-5	CASSLFVRASGSETQYF	TGTGCCAGCAGCTTATTTGTCCGGGCTAGCGGGAGTGAGACCCAGTACTTC
-	16	-	TRBV27	TRBJ2-7	CASSLSSGGGAYEQYF	TGTGCCAGCAGTTTAAGTTCCGGTGGGGGCGCCTACGAGCAGTACTTC
-	17	TRBD1	TRBV4-1	TRBJ1-1	CASSQDPSTGGNAEAFF	TGCGCCAGCAGCCAAGATCCCTCGACAGGGGGCAACGCTGAAGCTTTCTTT
-	14	TRBD1	TRBV19	TRBJ1-2	CASRLQGAPGGYTF	TGTGCCAGTAGGCTACAGGGGGCGCCGGGGGGCTACACCTTC
-	17	TRBD1	TRBV7-9	TRBJ2-3	CASSPPRTGPATDTQYF	TGTGCCAGCAGCCCACCCCGGACAGGACCTGCCACAGATACGCAGTATTTT
-	14	-	TRBV15	TRBJ1-3	CATSRAGAGNTIYF	TGTGCCACCAGCAGAGCTGGGGCTGGAAACACCATATATTTT
-	18	TRBD2	TRBV7-2	TRBJ2-1	CASSSPGTSGTSYSEQFF	TGTGCCAGCAGCTCGCCCGGGACTAGCGGGACCTCCTACAGTGAGCAGTTCTTC
once	13	-	TRBV6-5	TRBJ2-2	CASNSEYTGELFF	TGTGCCAGCAATTCCGAGTACACCGGGGAGCTGTTTTTT
-	15	TRBD1	TRBV27	TRBJ2-7	CASSLLGQGYYEQYF	TGTGCCAGCAGTTTATTGGGACAGGGTTACTACGAGCAGTACTTC
-	15	TRBD2	TRBV2	TRBJ2-7	CASSEAESGGLEQYF	TGTGCCAGCAGTGAAGCGGAGTCGGGGGGTCTCGAGCAGTACTTC
-	16	-	TRBV15	TRBJ2-3	CATSNMTSGTTYTQYF	TGTGCCACCAGCAATATGACCTCCGGGACAACCTATACGCAGTATTTT
-	14	-	TRBV27	TRBJ2-7	CASGLQDSLYEQYF	TGTGCCAGCGGTCTCCAGGACAGCCTCTACGAGCAGTACTTC
-	15	TRBD2	TRBV2	TRBJ2-5	CASSISGRGQETQYF	TGTGCCAGCAGTATAAGCGGGAGAGGGCAAGAGACCCAGTACTTC
-	14	TRBD2	TRBV2	TRBJ2-1	CASRREDTYNEQFF	TGTGCCAGCAGGCGGGAGGACACCTACAATGAGCAGTTCTTC
-	15	-	TRBV7-9	TRBJ2-3	CASSLGAGLTDTQYF	TGTGCCAGCAGCTTAGGTGCGGGCCTCACAGATACGCAGTATTTT
-	13	-	TRBV27	TRBJ1-2	CASGWLANYGYTF	TGTGCCAGCGGTTGGCTAGCTAACTATGGCTACACCTTC
-	13	-	TRBV29-1	TRBJ1-2	CSVDTDFNYGYTF	TGCAGCGTTGATACGGACTTTAACTATGGCTACACCTTC
-	15	-	TRBV13	TRBJ2-2	CASSLLDRTTGELFF	TGTGCCAGCAGCTTATTGGACAGAACCACCGGGGAGCTGTTTTTT
-	16	-	TRBV10-3	TRBJ2-7	CAISDLPTSSTYEQYF	TGTGCCATCAGTGATCTGCCGACTAGTTCCACCTACGAGCAGTACTTC
-	15	-	TRBV28	TRBJ2-7	CASSLDRDTPYKQYF	TGTGCCAGCAGTTTGGACCGGGACACCCCGTATAAGCAGTACTTC